This T cell receptor beta chain was found in a study of T-cell memory formation after mild COVID-19. The V end was cut by 4 bases, the J end by 0 bases, with 16 bases between. Germline CDR1 and CDR2: SGHNT and YYREEE (reference sequence). CDR3 length: 16 amino acids. Findings and limits, study-wide: The study found contracting CD4+ clones mainly in CM and EM and contracting CD8+ clones in EMRA. Nothing confirmed that second-wave clones peaking on day 37 were specific for SARS-CoV-2.

A 5'RACE reaction primed in the constant segment made cDNA libraries of TCR alpha and TCR beta, and these carried sample barcodes and UMIs. TCRdb ran MiXCR on the 5' RACE reads and lists one entry per CDR3 protein. The sample holds 470,000 or so distinct CDR3 sequences; approximately 19% are singletons and the top ten take 20% to 25%. To note about this clonotype: The antigen is not known.

Sequenced sample: PBMCs or a T cell subset sorted from them (not recorded which). The clonotype originates from a man between 18 and 29 years old who had mild COVID-19 (a few samples of this study predate the infection). Cell type and time point are not known. The chain recombines TRBV5-4 with TRBJ1-1, with D perhaps matching TRBD1 (5 bases). Here the CDR3 reads CASSPGGRQLNTEAFF. CDR3 DNA: TGTGCCAGCAGCCCGGGGGGTAGACAGCTGAACACTGAAGCTTTCTTT. Full variable domain (missing parts from reference TRBV5-4 and TRBJ1-1): ETGVTQSPTHLIKTRGQQVTLRCSSQSGHNTVSWYQQALGQGPQFIFQYYREEENGRGNFPPRFSGLQFPNYSSELNVNALELDDSALYLCASSPGGRQLNTEAFFGQGTRLTVV.